One sample yielded the 26 T cell receptor beta chains listed below, sequenced in a study of T cells in Graves' hyperthyroidism and ophthalmopathy. Amplification yielded TCR beta CDR3 regions, with RNA transcripts as the source. TCR CDR3 regions were first amplified by RT-PCR with HTBI primers. TCRdb reprocessed the multiplex PCR reads with MiXCR, giving one entry per CDR3 protein. Seen here are roughly 640,000 distinct CDR3 sequences, around 16% observed once, and the top ten hold under 3.5%. Sequences were obtained from blood. These receptors were collected from a woman between 40 and 50 years old with Graves' ophthalmopathy.

This clonotype was detected many times. This chain uses TRBV3-1 with TRBJ2-1; D may be TRBD2 (5 bases). The CDR3 has 15 amino acids. V lost 0 bases to trimming and J lost 4 bases, with 10 bases between them. CDR1 is LGHDT and CDR2 is YNNKEL in the germline V gene (reference sequence). In DNA form, the CDR3 reads TGTGCCAGCAGCCAAGATCGGGGTTTGTACAATGAGCAGTTCTTC. Residues: CASSQDRGLYNEQFF.

The CDR3 spells CASSVVGAPYEQYF. The CDR3 DNA reads TGTGCCAGCAGCGTAGTCGGGGCTCCCTACGAGCAGTACTTC. This rearrangement joins TRBV9 to TRBJ2-7; tentatively, D is TRBD1 or TRBD2 (5 bases each). Germline lookup yields CDR1 SGDLS and CDR2 YYNGEE. V was trimmed by 0 bases and J by 2 bases, leaving 9 bases between them. This CDR3 region has 14 residues.

This clonotype was recorded a few times. The chain couples TRBV20-1 to TRBJ1-3; 12 bases agree with TRBD1. The CDR3 has 19 residues. The V segment lost 0 bases and the J segment 2 bases; nucleotides outside the gene matches: 11. Germline V CDR1 and CDR2: DFQATT, SNEGSKA (reference sequence). CDR3: CSARDRGGTGGFPGNTIYF. In DNA, the CDR3 is TGCAGTGCTAGAGATCGTGGAGGGACAGGGGGCTTCCCTGGAAACACCATATATTTT.

This clonotype was seen at least ten times. This chain uses TRBV11-2 with TRBJ2-1; the match to TRBD1 covers 8 bases. CDR3 size: 15 residues. With 1 base clipped from V and 4 bases from J, the junction kept 3 bases outside the gene matches. Germline assignment: CDR1 SGHAT and CDR2 FQNNGV. The CDR3 region is CASSLGQGHYNEQFF. The CDR3, as DNA: TGTGCCAGCAGCTTAGGACAGGGGCATTACAATGAGCAGTTCTTC.

This clonotype has more than one count but fewer than ten. V is TRBV5-1 and J is TRBJ2-5; D possibly corresponds to TRBD1 (7 bases). Trimming took 4 bases from V and 5 from J, leaving 18 bases between them. The CDR3 has 15 residues. Germline loops: CDR1 SGHRS, CDR2 YFSETQ. CDR3 in DNA: TGCGCCAGCAGCCAACTGACAGGGACTTCCGAGACCCAGTACTTC. It codes for CASSQLTGTSETQYF. The whole variable domain, filled in from reference TRBV5-1 and TRBJ2-5, reads KAGVTQTPRYLIKTRGQQVTLSCSPISGHRSVSWYQQTPGQGLQFLFEYFSETQRNKGNFPGRFSGRQFSNSRSEMNVSTLELGDSALYLCASSQLTGTSETQYFGPGTRLLVL.

There are a few counts of this clonotype. The chain joins TRBV7-2 to TRBJ1-6; the D gene is possibly TRBD1 (5 bases). CDR3 size: 14 residues. The germline V gene encodes CDR1 SGHTA and CDR2 FQGNSA. Trimming took 5 bases from V and 9 from J, leaving 14 bases between them. The CDR3 loop reads CASSPGTRRSPLHF. CDR3 sequence (DNA): TGTGCCAGCAGCCCCGGGACCCGGCGTTCACCCCTCCACTTT.

This clonotype was seen at least ten times. This sequence joins TRBV11-1 and TRBJ2-7; 7 bases match TRBD1. Germline values: CDR1 SGHAT, CDR2 FQDESV (reference sequence). The CDR3 contains 14 residues. With 4 bases clipped from V and 2 bases from J, the junction kept 5 bases outside the gene matches. This CDR3 reads CASSSLGTAYEQYF. The CDR3 bases are TGTGCCAGCAGCTCCCTTGGGACAGCCTACGAGCAGTACTTC. Combining the CDR3 with reference TRBV11-1 and TRBJ2-7 gives the whole variable domain EAEVAQSPRYKITEKSQAVAFWCDPISGHATLYWYRQILGQGPELLVQFQDESVVDDSQLPKDRFSAERLKGVDSTLKIQPAELGDSAMYLCASSSLGTAYEQYFGPGTRLTVT.

This clonotype appeared many times. The rearrangement uses TRBV28 and TRBJ2-2; weak D call: TRBD1 (6 bases). V lost 4 bases and J 6 bases, leaving 18 bases between the germline ends. The CDR3 spans 16 residues. CDR1 is MDHEN, CDR2 SYDVKM, per germline. This chain's CDR3 is CASSSPVGGGSGELFF. CDR3 in DNA: TGTGCCAGCAGTTCTCCCGTAGGGGGTGGCTCCGGGGAGCTGTTTTTT.

This clonotype appeared many times. This sequence joins TRBV2 and TRBJ2-3; D remains ambiguous. Trimming stripped 5 bases from V and 0 bases from J, with 18 bases between. The CDR3 is made up of 17 amino acids. The germline V gene has CDR1 SNHLY and CDR2 FYNNEI. The DNA of the CDR3 is TGTGCCAGCAGTCCCCAAATTGGGCGGTCTAGCACAGATACGCAGTATTTT. Its protein is CASSPQIGRSSTDTQYF.

The chain uses TRBV5-1 and TRBJ2-5, with D possibly matching TRBD2 (5 bases). V lost 3 bases to trimming and J lost 4 bases, with 13 bases between them. Germline lookup yields CDR1 SGHRS and CDR2 YFSETQ. This CDR3 contains 14 residues. In DNA form, the CDR3 reads TGCGCCAGCAGCTCCTGGGAGAATGGAGAGACCCAGTACTTC. It encodes CASSSWENGETQYF.

This clonotype appeared many times. This chain connects TRBV3-1 to TRBJ2-3, with D unresolved. Germline loops: CDR1 LGHDT, CDR2 YNNKEL (reference sequence). V lost 3 bases, J lost 14 bases, and 18 bases lay in between. This CDR3 is built from 13 residues. The CDR3 spells CASSHPPGHKRYF. The CDR3 DNA reads as TGTGCCAGCAGCCACCCCCCGGGCCACAAACGGTATTTT.

This clonotype was found a few times. The rearrangement links TRBV6-5 to TRBJ2-3, with 7 bases aligning to TRBD2. Germline V gene data show CDR1 as MNHEY and CDR2 as SVGAGI. The CDR3 consists of 16 residues. V lost 6 bases and J lost 0; bases outside the gene matches: 9. CDR3 loop: CASRPSLAASTDTQYF. The CDR3 DNA reads TGTGCCAGCAGGCCCTCGCTAGCGGCTAGCACAGATACGCAGTATTTT.

This clonotype was detected only a few times. The chain joins TRBV24-1 to TRBJ2-2; 8 nucleotides match TRBD2. Germline values: CDR1 KGHDR, CDR2 SFDVKD. This CDR3 has 16 amino acids. V was clipped by 6 bases and J by 5 bases; unmatched bases: 10. DNA for the CDR3: TGTGCCACCAGTTCGAGCGGGGGTTTGGAGACCGGGGAGCTGTTTTTT. It yields the protein CATSSSGGLETGELFF.

This clonotype was observed a single time. This chain joins TRBV3-1 and TRBJ2-1; the match to TRBD1 covers 10 bases. This CDR3 region has 15 residues. Germline V CDR1 and CDR2: LGHDT, YNNKEL (reference sequence). With 4 bases clipped from V and 8 bases from J, the junction kept 8 bases outside the gene matches. In DNA form, the CDR3 reads TGTGCCAGCAGCCTCCGGGACAGGGGACCCCATGAGCAGTTCTTC. Its translation is CASSLRDRGPHEQFF.

CDR3 amino acids: CASSGGGGNTDTQYF. In DNA, the CDR3 is TGTGCCAGCAGTGGGGGGGGGGGGAACACAGATACGCAGTATTTT. The V call is TRBV12-3 or TRBV12-4, the J call TRBJ2-3, with 7 bases fitting TRBD2. With V trimmed by 5 bases and J by 2 bases, 7 bases remained unmatched. This CDR3 comprises 15 residues.

This rearrangement joins TRBV7-9 to TRBJ2-5; D is possibly TRBD1 or TRBD2 (6 bases each). The germline V and J ends were trimmed by 5 bases and 1 base, with 23 bases remaining between them. Germline assignment: CDR1 SEHNR and CDR2 FQNEAQ (reference sequence). CDR3 length: 18 amino acids. CDR3 region: CASSRHKRGLRGQETQYF. CDR3 DNA sequence: TGTGCCAGCAGCCGCCACAAACGGGGGCTGCGGGGCCAAGAGACCCAGTACTTC.

This sequence joins TRBV9 and TRBJ2-7; possible D gene TRBD2, 6 bases. The CDR3 totals 14 residues. CDR1 is SGDLS and CDR2 is YYNGEE in the germline V gene. Deletions cut 7 bases from V and 2 bases from J, with 16 bases between. The DNA for the CDR3 is TGTGCCAGCGGGTTTGGGGAGGACCCCTACGAGCAGTACTTC. Its protein product is CASGFGEDPYEQYF.

The sample holds many counts of this clonotype. V usage is TRBV28 and J usage is TRBJ2-5, with D unresolved. Germline assignment: CDR1 MDHEN and CDR2 SYDVKM. Trimming stripped 7 bases from V and 5 bases from J, with 8 bases between. This CDR3 is built from 11 residues. DNA for the CDR3: TGTGCCAGCACCTCCGGGGAGACCCAGTACTTC. Protein sequence: CASTSGETQYF. Using reference TRBV28 and TRBJ2-5 for the parts outside the CDR3, the full variable domain is DVKVTQSSRYLVKRTGEKVFLECVQDMDHENMFWYRQDPGLGLRLIYFSYDVKMKEKGDIPEGYSVSREKKERFSLILESASTNQTSMYLCASTSGETQYFGPGTRLLVL.

This clonotype was picked up a small number of times. This chain connects TRBV7-9 to TRBJ2-1; TRBD2 agrees at 8 bases. The germline V gene encodes CDR1 SEHNR and CDR2 FQNEAQ (reference sequence). The CDR3 length is 12 residues. Losses at the gene ends were 5 bases for V and 10 bases for J; bases not matched to a gene: 4. In DNA form, the CDR3 reads TGTGCCAGCAGCCCAAGCGGGAGCGAGCAGTTCTTC. As protein: CASSPSGSEQFF.

This clonotype was picked up many times. The rearrangement joins TRBV13 to TRBJ2-5; no clear D. Germline-derived CDR1 and CDR2 are PRHDT and FYEKMQ (reference sequence). The CDR3 spans 14 residues. V was clipped by 5 bases and J by 1 base, with 11 bases between them. This chain's CDR3 is CASSHRRGQETQYF. CDR3 nucleotide sequence: TGTGCCAGCAGCCACCGGCGCGGCCAAGAGACCCAGTACTTC.

This clonotype showed up just a few times. The chain links TRBV7-2 to TRBJ2-3; the match to TRBD1 covers 7 bases. Germline V gene sequence: CDR1 SGHTA, CDR2 FQGNSA. Unmatched junction bases numbered 9, after V lost 6 bases and J lost 0 bases. This CDR3 region has 16 residues. As DNA, the CDR3 is TGTGCCAGCAGTCCCGGACAGGTACCTAGCACAGATACGCAGTATTTT. Amino acids: CASSPGQVPSTDTQYF.

This clonotype was picked up a small number of times. The chain recombines TRBV6-1 with TRBJ1-1, with TRBD1 matching 7 bases. Germline CDR1 reads MNHNS; CDR2 reads SASEGT. Germline trimming cut 5 bases from V and 10 bases from J; bases unmatched to any gene: 10. The CDR3 has 13 residues. CDR3 in DNA: TGTGCCAGCAGTACCGACCAGGGGGGTTTAGCTTTCTTT. This codes for CASSTDQGGLAFF.

The CDR3 loop is CASRPTGQNEQFF. As DNA, the CDR3 is TGTGCCAGCAGACCTACTGGACAGAATGAGCAGTTCTTC. The chain links TRBV12-3 or TRBV12-4 to TRBJ2-1; D might be TRBD1 (6 bases). The CDR3 is 13 residues long. V was pared by 6 bases and J by 7 bases, with 13 bases between.

This clonotype was seen only a few times. The V gene is TRBV10-3, the J gene TRBJ2-3; D unclear. The germline CDR1 and CDR2 sequences are ENHRY and SYGVKD. Trimming shortened V by 3 bases and J by 2 bases, and 15 bases separated the two germline ends. The CDR3 loop spans 16 amino acids. The CDR3 DNA follows: TGTGCCATCAGTGATAGGCAGGCCGCCTACACAGATACGCAGTATTTT. Amino acids: CAISDRQAAYTDTQYF.

This clonotype showed up many times. The DNA for the CDR3 is TGCAGTGCTGCAAGAATCACTGAGCAGTTCTTC. Translation: CSAARITEQFF. The chain links TRBV20-1 to TRBJ2-1; no reliable D call. This CDR3 contains 11 residues. V lost 5 bases and J 9 bases, leaving 11 bases between the germline ends. Germline CDR1 reads DFQATT; CDR2 reads SNEGSKA (reference sequence).

This clonotype was seen at least ten times. The CDR3 DNA sequence: TGTGCCAGCACCGATAGGAGGGGAATCGGGAATCAGCCCCAGCATTTT. Protein: CASTDRRGIGNQPQHF. The chain links TRBV6-1 to TRBJ1-5, with D possibly being TRBD1 (5 bases). Trimming took 7 bases from V and 4 from J, leaving 20 bases between them. The CDR3 contains 16 residues. Germline-derived CDR1 and CDR2 are MNHNS and SASEGT.